These 22 T cell receptor beta chains were sequenced from one sample in a study of blood T cell repertoires in COVID-19 (dated by TCRdb to about 2020). The library was obtained by the immunoSEQ multiplex PCR assay. TCRdb took this table from immuneACCESS and kept in-frame rearrangements with V and J called. Such tables lack part of the clones; where checked against another copy, unresolved V genes explain under half of the gap, and the rest is unexplained. A total of about 220,000 clones appear in this sample, 80% to 85% of them only once. 7% to 10% of the sample is held by the ten biggest clonotypes. The sample taken for sequencing was peripheral blood. The receptors come from a woman over 75 with COVID-19, enrolled during active disease.

This clone was observed a single time. This chain joins TRBV7-3 and TRBJ1-1; D uncertain. CDR3 length equals 13 residues. V lost 5 bases to trimming and J lost 5 bases, with 12 bases between them. In germline, CDR1 is SGHTA, CDR2 FQGTGA. The CDR3 here is CASSAQEVTEAFF. CDR3 nucleotides: TGTGCCAGCAGCGCCCAGGAGGTTACTGAAGCTTTCTTT.

J is TRBJ2-1 and V is TRBV28; D is undetermined. This CDR3 comprises 11 residues. CDR1 MDHEN and CDR2 SYDVKM come from the germline V gene. V lost 6 bases and J 3 bases, leaving 3 bases between the germline ends. The CDR3 loop is CASSRYNEQFF. CDR3 nucleotide sequence: TGTGCCAGCAGCCGCTACAATGAGCAGTTCTTC.

This clone was picked up one time. The rearrangement uses TRBV5-1 and TRBJ1-6; TRBD1 matches 10 bases. The length of the CDR3 is 13 residues. CDR1 is SGHRS, CDR2 YFSETQ, per germline. The ends lost 5 bases at V and 10 bases at J; junction bases unmatched: 3. CDR3 region: CASRGTGDSPLHF. The CDR3, as DNA: TGCGCCAGCAGGGGGACAGGGGACTCACCCCTCCACTTT. The whole variable domain, remainder taken from reference TRBV5-1 and TRBJ1-6, is KAGVTQTPRYLIKTRGQQVTLSCSPISGHRSVSWYQQTPGQGLQFLFEYFSETQRNKGNFPGRFSGRQFSNSRSEMNVSTLELGDSALYLCASRGTGDSPLHFGNGTRLTVT.

V gene TRBV6-6 combines with J gene TRBJ2-7; maybe TRBD1 (6 bases). CDR3 size: 14 residues. In germline, CDR1 is MNHNY, CDR2 SVGAGI (reference sequence). V was pared by 6 bases and J by 0 bases, with 12 bases between. The CDR3 protein is CASSSAGDSYEQYF. CDR3 nucleotides: TGTGCCAGCAGCTCCGCAGGGGACTCCTACGAGCAGTACTTC.

Concerning this clone: The same CDR3 arises from other DNA sequences in this sample as well. V usage is TRBV19 and J usage is TRBJ1-5, with 9 bases lining up with TRBD1. J gave up 4 bases and V 4 bases, and 5 bases lay outside the gene matches. Germline values: CDR1 LNHDA, CDR2 SQIVND (reference sequence). The CDR3 spans 15 residues. For the CDR3, the DNA is TGTGCCAGTAGTAAAGACAGGGGGGCGAATCAGCCCCAGCATTTT. Its protein is CASSKDRGANQPQHF.

This chain uses TRBV11-1 with TRBJ2-1; 9 bases are a match to TRBD2. There are 15 residues in the CDR3. The V segment lost 3 bases and the J segment 2 bases; nucleotides outside the gene matches: 2. The germline V gene has CDR1 SGHAT and CDR2 FQDESV (reference sequence). CDR3 sequence (DNA): TGTGCCAGCAGCTTCAGCGGGGGGCCCTACAATGAGCAGTTCTTC. It yields the protein CASSFSGGPYNEQFF. Full variable domain (remainder filled in from reference TRBV11-1 and TRBJ2-1): EAEVAQSPRYKITEKSQAVAFWCDPISGHATLYWYRQILGQGPELLVQFQDESVVDDSQLPKDRFSAERLKGVDSTLKIQPAELGDSAMYLCASSFSGGPYNEQFFGPGTRLTVL.

V usage is TRBV24-1 and J usage is TRBJ2-2; 15 nucleotides agree with TRBD2. Trimming at V came to 7 bases and at J to 0 bases, leaving 2 bases not matched to a gene. The V gene's germline CDR1 is KGHDR and CDR2 SFDVKD. CDR3 length equals 17 residues. As DNA, the CDR3 is TGTGCCACCAGCGGGACTAGCGGGAGGCCGAACACCGGGGAGCTGTTTTTT. It encodes CATSGTSGRPNTGELFF.

V usage is TRBV18 and J usage is TRBJ1-2; 7 nucleotides align to TRBD1. CDR3 length: 13 residues. Germline V gene data show CDR1 as KGHSH and CDR2 as LQKENI. Trimming removed 3 bases from V and 4 bases from J; junction bases left unmatched: 2. The CDR3 reads CASSPDRSYGYTF. DNA of the CDR3: TGTGCCAGCTCACCGGACAGGTCCTATGGCTACACCTTC. The entire variable domain, with the rest obtained from reference TRBV18 and TRBJ1-2, is as follows: NAGVMQNPRHLVRRRGQEARLRCSPMKGHSHVYWYRQLPEEGLKFMVYLQKENIIDESGMPKERFSAEFPKEGPSILRIQQVVRGDSAAYFCASSPDRSYGYTFGSGTRLTVV.

The chain employs TRBV19 and TRBJ1-5, with 7 bases aligning to TRBD1. This CDR3 is built from 15 residues. Germline assignment: CDR1 LNHDA and CDR2 SQIVND (reference sequence). V shed 6 bases, J shed 2 bases, and the junction held 7 bases outside the gene matches. The chain's CDR3 is CASRETGLGNQPQHF. DNA for the CDR3: TGTGCCAGTAGAGAGACAGGGTTGGGCAATCAGCCCCAGCATTTT.

V usage is TRBV3-1 (or the pseudogene TRBV3-2) and J usage is TRBJ1-1, with TRBD1 as a possible D gene (6 bases). The CDR3 has 13 residues. Germline values: CDR1 LGHDT, CDR2 YNNKEL (reference sequence). Between the trimmed V and J ends, which lost 4 bases and 3 bases, there was a span of 9 bases. The CDR3 region has the DNA TGTGCCAGCAGCCCTTACAGGGACACTGAAGCTTTCTTT. Its translation is CASSPYRDTEAFF.

The rearrangement links TRBV29-1 to TRBJ2-1; 7 nucleotides line up with TRBD1. V dropped 7 bases and J dropped 6; count of bases not matched to a gene: 6. CDR1 is SQVTM, CDR2 ANQGSEA, per germline. There are 12 residues in the CDR3. The CDR3 spells CSASDRLNEQFF. The CDR3 bases are TGCAGCGCTTCGGACAGGCTCAATGAGCAGTTCTTC.

This chain links TRBV6-5 with TRBJ1-2; D is uncertain. Trimming took off 6 bases at V and 10 bases at J, with 21 bases between the two ends. Germline V CDR1 and CDR2: MNHEY, SVGAGI. The CDR3 totals 14 residues. The CDR3 sequence: CASRAFEGKGPYTF. The CDR3 nucleotides read TGTGCCAGCAGAGCATTTGAGGGAAAAGGCCCCTACACCTTC.

The chain carries TRBV30 and TRBJ1-5, with D unclear. CDR1 is GTSNPN, CDR2 SVGIG, per germline (reference sequence). CDR3 length equals 15 residues. V gave up 2 bases and J gave up 0 bases, with 11 bases separating them. The CDR3 loop reads CAWSSGVYSNQPQHF. The CDR3 coding sequence is TGTGCCTGGAGTTCAGGTGTGTATAGCAATCAGCCCCAGCATTTT.

The rearrangement uses TRBV6-2 or TRBV6-3 and TRBJ2-7; 8 bases match TRBD2. The V and J ends lost 5 bases and 3 bases, in that order; junction bases with no gene match: 15. Germline CDR1 reads MNHEY; CDR2 reads SVGEGT. The CDR3 sequence is 17 residues long. CDR3 residues: CASSQMVWTSSDYEQYF. The CDR3 region has the DNA TGTGCCAGCAGTCAGATGGTCTGGACTAGCAGTGACTACGAGCAGTACTTC.

This clone showed up just once. V usage is TRBV6-2 or TRBV6-3 and J usage is TRBJ1-1; D might be TRBD1 (6 bases). The V end was cut by 2 bases, the J end by 1 base, with 11 bases between. Germline CDR1 is MNHEY and CDR2 is SVGEGT. This CDR3 contains 15 residues. The CDR3 sequence: CASSYQGQPNTEAFF. The CDR3 DNA reads as TGTGCCAGCAGTTACCAGGGACAACCGAACACTGAAGCTTTCTTT.

The chain carries TRBV5-6 and TRBJ2-1; the D is unclear. In germline, CDR1 is SGHDT, CDR2 YYEEEE. The CDR3 extends over 13 amino acids. V shed 6 bases and J shed 8 bases, with 15 bases lying between them. The CDR3 DNA is TGTGCCAGCACCATGCTAGAGGTCGATGAGCAGTTCTTC. As protein: CASTMLEVDEQFF.

The chain joins TRBV7-3 to TRBJ2-1; 11 nucleotides align to TRBD2. J lost 7 bases, V lost 5 bases, and 7 bases had no gene match. CDR1 SGHTA and CDR2 FQGTGA come from the germline V gene. The CDR3 has 15 amino acids. Here the CDR3 reads CASSQIAGGMNEQFF. CDR3 nucleotides: TGTGCCAGCAGCCAAATAGCGGGAGGGATGAATGAGCAGTTCTTC.

The V and J genes are TRBV11-2 and TRBJ1-1, with D unclear. The CDR3 length is 14 residues. V dropped 4 bases and J dropped 3 bases, with 12 bases sitting between them. CDR1 SGHAT and CDR2 FQNNGV come from the germline V gene. CDR3 nucleotides: TGTGCCAGCAGCTCCGGGTGGATATACACTGAAGCTTTCTTT. The encoded protein is CASSSGWIYTEAFF.

The rearrangement links TRBV7-3 to TRBJ2-7, with 8 bases aligning to TRBD2. The CDR3 is 16 amino acids. V trimming: 4 bases; J trimming: 5 bases; junction bases outside the gene matches: 13. Germline CDR1 is SGHTA and CDR2 is FQGTGA. In DNA, the CDR3 is TGTGCCAGCAGCTCTCCGCCCCGGAGCGGGAGCGACGAGCAGTACTTC. This codes for CASSSPPRSGSDEQYF.

The rearrangement joins TRBV2 to TRBJ1-4; D unclear. The CDR3 length is 15 residues. Between the trimmed V and J ends, which lost 7 bases and 3 bases, there was a span of 15 bases. Germline V gives CDR1 SNHLY, CDR2 FYNNEI. CDR3 sequence reads: CASTEAGIPNEKLFF. The CDR3 nucleotides read TGTGCCAGCACTGAGGCGGGAATTCCTAATGAAAAACTGTTTTTT. The entire variable domain, with the rest obtained from reference TRBV2 and TRBJ1-4, is as follows: EPEVTQTPSHQVTQMGQEVILRCVPISNHLYFYWYRQILGQKVEFLVSFYNNEISEKSEIFDDQFSVERPDGSNFTLKIRSTKLEDSAMYFCASTEAGIPNEKLFFGSGTQLSVL.

This chain uses TRBV6-1 with TRBJ1-5; 7 nucleotides align to TRBD1. This CDR3 contains 16 residues. Germline lookup yields CDR1 MNHNS and CDR2 SASEGT. V lost 3 bases and J lost 2; bases outside the gene matches: 7. Written as DNA, the CDR3 is TGTGCCAGCAGTGACGCCGGGACAGTGGGCAATCAGCCCCAGCATTTT. Protein: CASSDAGTVGNQPQHF.

The genes are TRBV5-1 and TRBJ1-1; D is perhaps TRBD1 (6 bases). This CDR3 has 14 residues. Between the trimmed V and J ends, which lost 2 bases and 2 bases, there was a span of 10 bases. Germline V gene data show CDR1 as SGHRS and CDR2 as YFSETQ. The CDR3 nucleotides are TGCGCCAGCAGCTTACAGGGAACCAACACTGAAGCTTTCTTT. Amino acids: CASSLQGTNTEAFF.